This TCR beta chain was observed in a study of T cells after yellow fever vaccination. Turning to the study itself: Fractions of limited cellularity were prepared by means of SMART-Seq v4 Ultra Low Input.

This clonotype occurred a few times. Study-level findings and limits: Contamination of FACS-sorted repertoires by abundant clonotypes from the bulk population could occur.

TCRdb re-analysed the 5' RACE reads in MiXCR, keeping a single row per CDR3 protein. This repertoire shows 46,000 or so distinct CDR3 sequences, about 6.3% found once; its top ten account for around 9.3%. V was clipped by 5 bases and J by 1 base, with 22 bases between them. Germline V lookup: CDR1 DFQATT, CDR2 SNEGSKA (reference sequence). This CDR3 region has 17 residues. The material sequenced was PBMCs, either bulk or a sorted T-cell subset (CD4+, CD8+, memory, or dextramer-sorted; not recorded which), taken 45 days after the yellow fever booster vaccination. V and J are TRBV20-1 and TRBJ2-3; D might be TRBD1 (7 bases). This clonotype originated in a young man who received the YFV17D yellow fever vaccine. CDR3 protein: CSAWDSSLGGGTDTQYF. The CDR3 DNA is TGCAGTGCTTGGGACAGCTCCCTGGGCGGGGGCACAGATACGCAGTATTTT.